Shown below are 20 T cell receptor beta chains from a single sample sequenced in a study of PD-1 blockade in mismatch repair-deficient tumors. Profiling relied on immunoSEQ multiplex PCR, and the TCRdb table lists in-frame clones only, not all of them. The sample consists of about 51,000 clones, around 80% of them appearing once. Here the sequenced sample was peripheral blood, taken 4 weeks after starting pembrolizumab. All receptors derive from an adult with mismatch repair-deficient cancer.

This rearrangement joins TRBV30 to TRBJ2-3; D remains ambiguous. The V and J ends lost 1 base and 4 bases respectively, with 3 bases between them. CDR3 length: 11 residues. The germline V gene has CDR1 GTSNPN and CDR2 SVGIG (reference sequence). The CDR3 protein is CAWSESDTQYF. CDR3 in DNA: TGTGCCTGGAGTGAGTCAGATACGCAGTATTTT.

This clone was seen a handful of times. The junction does not match germline at one end; this may be a read error. This chain connects TRBV7-7 to TRBJ2-2; TRBD1 matches 8 bases. CDR3 size: 14 residues. Germline CDR1 and CDR2: SSHAT and FNYEAQ (reference sequence). The CDR3 is CASRTGLDTGELFF. The CDR3 bases are TGTGCTAGCAGGACAGGGCTGGACACCGGGGAGCTGTTTTTT.

CDR3 nucleotide sequence: TGCAGCGTTGAAGCTAGCGGGAGGGCCGGCACCGGGGAGCTGTTTTTT. Translated: CSVEASGRAGTGELFF. This chain connects TRBV29-1 to TRBJ2-2, with 12 bases aligning to TRBD2. The germline gives CDR1 SQVTM, CDR2 ANQGSEA. V gave up 1 base and J gave up 4 bases; unmatched junction bases: 4. The CDR3 is 16 residues long.

This chain links TRBV11-2 with TRBJ2-7; 9 bases match TRBD2. Germline CDR1 and CDR2: SGHAT and FQNNGV. The V gene end was trimmed by 2 bases and the J gene end by 0 bases; junction bases not matched to a gene: 2. This CDR3 comprises 15 residues. The CDR3 region has the DNA TGTGCCAGCAGCTTAAATAGCGGGAGCTCCTACGAGCAGTACTTC. Translating it yields CASSLNSGSSYEQYF. The entire variable domain, with the rest obtained from reference TRBV11-2 and TRBJ2-7, is as follows: EAGVAQSPRYKIIEKRQSVAFWCNPISGHATLYWYQQILGQGPKLLIQFQNNGVVDDSQLPKDRFSAERLKGVDSTLKIQPAKLEDSAVYLCASSLNSGSSYEQYFGPGTRLTVT.

The chain recombines TRBV19 with TRBJ2-7; 11 bases map to TRBD1. This CDR3 comprises 13 residues. Germline V lookup: CDR1 LNHDA, CDR2 SQIVND (reference sequence). J gave up 1 base and V 10 bases, and 3 bases lay outside the gene matches. The CDR3 sequence: CATWDRGSYEQYF. CDR3 nucleotide sequence: TGTGCCACCTGGGACAGGGGGTCCTACGAGCAGTACTTC.

The chain employs TRBV15 and TRBJ2-7, with a weak D call TRBD1 (5 bases). V was pared by 1 base and J by 7 bases, with 14 bases between. This CDR3 has 14 amino acids. Looked up from germline, CDR1 is LNHNV and CDR2 is YYDKDF (reference sequence). CDR3 in DNA: TGTGCCACCAGCAGAGGGGGCGGAATTGAAGAGCAGTACTTC. Its translation is CATSRGGGIEEQYF.

V usage is TRBV11-3 and J usage is TRBJ2-7; D is perhaps TRBD1 (5 bases). This CDR3 spans 15 amino acids. The V gene's germline CDR1 is SGHNT and CDR2 YENEEA. The germline V and J ends were trimmed by 1 base and 5 bases, with 15 bases remaining between them. The CDR3 DNA is TGTGCCAGCAGCTTAGCTCGCTGGGGCGGCCACGAGCAGTACTTC. As protein: CASSLARWGGHEQYF. Full variable domain (rest looked up from reference TRBV11-3 and TRBJ2-7): EAGVVQSPRYKIIEKKQPVAFWCNPISGHNTLYWYLQNLGQGPELLIRYENEEAVDDSQLPKDRFSAERLKGVDSTLKIQPAELGDSAVYLCASSLARWGGHEQYFGPGTRLTVT.

The chain has TRBV21-1 and TRBJ1-2; the table's D call, TRBD1, has no DNA check behind it. TRBV21-1 is a documented pseudogene. This CDR3 is built from 17 residues. In DNA form, the CDR3 reads TGTGCCAGCAGCAAAACAACATTGTCCATTTCTAACTATGGCTACACCTTC. This sequence encodes CASSKTTLSISNYGYTF.

The chain links TRBV19 to TRBJ1-2, with D perhaps TRBD1 (5 bases). Trimming removed 3 bases at V and 7 bases at J, with 12 bases between. The CDR3 spans 13 residues. Germline V CDR1 and CDR2: LNHDA, SQIVND (reference sequence). In DNA form, the CDR3 reads TGTGCCAGTAGTATGGGGCAGGGTTTTGGCTACACCTTC. It codes for CASSMGQGFGYTF.

This clone was seen only a few times. This rearrangement joins TRBV7-3 to TRBJ1-2, with D possibly matching TRBD1 (6 bases). Trimming removed 3 bases at V and 4 bases at J, with 12 bases between. Germline V gives CDR1 SGHTA, CDR2 FQGTGA. This CDR3 comprises 14 residues. CDR3 region: CASSFDRTGYGYTF. The CDR3 nucleotides read TGTGCCAGCAGCTTCGACAGGACTGGCTATGGCTACACCTTC.

V is TRBV2 and J is TRBJ2-1; 13 bases are a match to TRBD2. V shed 4 bases, J shed 7 bases, and the junction held 7 bases outside the gene matches. Germline CDR1 SNHLY, CDR2 FYNNEI. The CDR3 has 16 amino acids. In nucleotides, the CDR3 is TGTGCCAGCAGTGGGTATGGACTAGCGGGAGTAAATGAGCAGTTCTTC. It encodes CASSGYGLAGVNEQFF.

This chain uses TRBV7-9 with TRBJ2-2; D remains unclear. Germline V CDR1 and CDR2: SEHNR, FQNEAQ (reference sequence). Trimming removed 5 bases at V and 9 bases at J, with 10 bases between. The CDR3 runs 12 residues. CDR3 bases: TGTGCCAGCAGCCCCGACAACCGGGAGCTGTTTTTT. Translated: CASSPDNRELFF.

This clone came up once. This sequence joins TRBV15 and TRBJ2-5, with D hard to call. The V gene lost 3 bases and the J gene lost 1 base, with 12 bases spanning the gap. CDR1 and CDR2 from the germline V gene are LNHNV and YYDKDF (reference sequence). The CDR3 sequence is 15 residues long. CDR3 sequence reads: CATSRLPPAQETQYF. Written as DNA, the CDR3 is TGTGCCACCAGCAGGCTCCCACCGGCCCAAGAGACCCAGTACTTC.

This clone showed up just a few times. The chain employs TRBV27 and TRBJ2-7; D is ambiguous. With 6 bases removed from V and 7 bases from J, the gap between germline ends came to 19 bases. Looked up from germline, CDR1 is MNHEY and CDR2 is SMNVEV (reference sequence). This CDR3 contains 14 residues. CDR3 nucleotides: TGTGCCAGCAGATCGGCACCGACCGCGAGTGAGCAGTACTTC. Its protein is CASRSAPTASEQYF.

This rearrangement joins TRBV27 to TRBJ1-2; D might be TRBD1 (6 bases). This CDR3 is built from 16 residues. In germline, CDR1 is MNHEY, CDR2 SMNVEV (reference sequence). Trimming removed 7 bases at V and 5 bases at J, with 23 bases between. The CDR3 DNA reads as TGTGCCAGCAACCCACGACACCCTTCCCAGGGGTATGGCTACACCTTC. The encoded protein is CASNPRHPSQGYGYTF.

This clone is deemed medium-sized (0.01 to 0.1%). The chain employs TRBV21-1 and TRBJ2-1; the table's D call, TRBD2, has no DNA check behind it. TRBV21-1 represents a pseudogene. The CDR3 contains 15 residues. The CDR3 bases are TGTGCCAGCAGCGACCAAACGGAGGGAGACAATGAGCAGTTCTTC. Its translation is CASSDQTEGDNEQFF.

This rearrangement joins TRBV7-9 to TRBJ2-7, with D possibly TRBD2 on 6 matching bases. The CDR3 covers 13 residues. Germline V gene lookup returns CDR1 SEHNR and CDR2 FQNEAQ (reference sequence). Trimming took off 5 bases at V and 4 bases at J, with 12 bases between the two ends. The CDR3 region is CASSQTSRYEQYF. CDR3 sequence (DNA): TGTGCCAGCAGCCAAACTAGCAGGTACGAGCAGTACTTC.

V and J are TRBV6-1 and TRBJ2-7; unclear D gene. The ends were cut back, 6 bases at V and 0 bases at J, with 12 bases in the middle. The CDR3 spans 14 residues. Germline assignment: CDR1 MNHNS and CDR2 SASEGT. The CDR3 reads CASRARLDSYEQYF. DNA for the CDR3: TGTGCCAGCAGGGCGAGGCTGGACTCCTACGAGCAGTACTTC.

This rearrangement joins TRBV5-1 to TRBJ1-2; D unclear. The CDR3 is 14 residues long. Deletions cut 4 bases from V and 0 bases from J, with 10 bases between. The germline V gene has CDR1 SGHRS and CDR2 YFSETQ. The CDR3 DNA is TGCGCCAGCAGCCCTCGGGCAGCTAACTATGGCTACACCTTC. This encodes CASSPRAANYGYTF.

This chain uses TRBV5-8 with TRBJ1-3, with a tentative D call TRBD1 (5 bases). V lost 2 bases to trimming and J lost 2 bases, with 14 bases between them. The CDR3 loop spans 16 amino acids. CDR1 and CDR2 (germline): SGHTS, YDEGEE. The CDR3 here is CASSLTSGTTGNTIYF. CDR3 nucleotides: TGTGCCAGCAGCTTAACCTCCGGGACGACTGGAAACACCATATATTTT.